This T cell receptor (beta chain) was sequenced for a study of T-cell reconstitution after alpha-beta-depleted transplantation in children. Broader study findings: Certain patients had high TCRbeta diversity at day 60, and it came from recipient T cells and thymic progenitors that survived. Reportedly, alpha-beta T cells present about two months post-transplant originated from several hundred expanded clones of graft origin. T-cell counts and diversity at one year post-transplant came mainly from newly produced T cells.

Many counts were recorded for this clonotype. Its antigen is as yet unknown. Per the germline V gene, CDR1 is SGHDT and CDR2 is YYEEEE. Trimming cost V 4 bases and J 0 bases, with 11 bases left between them. This CDR3 spans 14 amino acids. As it was prepared, the TCRbeta library received unique molecular identifiers. TCRdb redid the calling of the PCR reads with MiXCR, one entry per CDR3 protein. The sample shows roughly 300,000 distinct CDR3 sequences, 11% of them seen only once. The sample was peripheral blood, taken 180 days after TCRalphabeta/CD19-depleted stem cell transplant. The clonotype was recovered from a male patient under 10 years old who had a stem cell transplant for chronic granulomatous disease, so the T cells may come from the graft donor. The chain joins TRBV5-6 to TRBJ2-7; D is undetermined. The CDR3 DNA reads as TGTGCCAGCAGCGACTCATTAAGCTCCTACGAGCAGTACTTC. This gives the protein CASSDSLSSYEQYF.